This T cell receptor beta chain emerged from a study of graft-versus-host responses after intestinal transplantation. Trimming cost V 3 bases and J 4 bases, with 7 bases left between them. CDR1 is SGDLS, CDR2 YYNGEE, per germline. The CDR3 consists of 13 residues. On this clone: The antigen is not known.

TCRdb keeps only in-frame clones here, not all; method: immunoSEQ multiplex PCR. The table shows more than 70,000 clones, with about nine tenths occurring only once. This chain uses TRBV9 with TRBJ2-2; possible D gene TRBD2, 6 bases. Sample: unstimulated CD8+ T cells sorted from spleen or lymph node cells, taken before transplant. The TCR originated in a human donor who was the organ donor for an intestinal transplant. In DNA, the CDR3 is TGTGCCAGCAGCGGGGGAGGCACCGGGGAGCTGTTTTTT. Translation gives CASSGGGTGELFF.